Reported below is one T cell receptor (beta chain). Antigen unknown. Tumor biopsies came from the same primary tumor site before and after PD-1 blockade. Germline CDR1 is SQVTM and CDR2 is ANQGSEA. The CDR3 covers 16 residues. Unmatched junction bases numbered 19, after V lost 7 bases and J lost 7 bases. Here immunoSEQ multiplex PCR was the method, and the copy in TCRdb shows in-frame clones only, minus some. Of 9,000 to 15,000 clones in the sample, roughly 69% are singletons; the top ten hold roughly 16%. This record comes from a study of T cells in tumors after PD-1 blockade. About the study: Some patients also took daily vismodegib 150 mg during anti-PD-1 treatment. Tumor samples averaged about 28,000 templates (range about 500-99,264) and about 6,000 unique clonotypes. Study-wide findings and caveats: Some novel exhausted tumor clones appeared in pre-treatment blood, suggesting peripheral recruitment.

The source of this sequence is a human donor with basal cell carcinoma. The chain is built from TRBV29-1 and TRBJ2-1; 7 bases map to TRBD2. The sequencing here drew on tumor tissue, taken before anti-PD-1 treatment. The CDR3 spells CSARRGGGGSGNEQFF. CDR3 DNA sequence: TGCAGCGCCCGAAGGGGCGGTGGCGGGAGTGGGAATGAGCAGTTCTTC.